The present entry profiles one T cell receptor beta chain with its context. Its antigen remains unidentified. Repertoires were generated with immunoSEQ multiplex PCR, while TCRdb's copy carries only in-frame clones and drops some. The sample holds 140,000 to 150,000 clones, over 85% seen once. The CDR3 length is 15 residues. Germline V lookup: CDR1 MGHRA, CDR2 YSYEKL. Trimming left V 3 bases short and J 3 bases short, with 15 bases between. The entry originates in a study of T cell responses to AZD1222 COVID-19 vaccine. Study information: Some second doses came at about 4 weeks and others at about 12 weeks; these were pooled. Whole-study findings and limits: A rise in Spike-specific TCR breadth and depth followed two AZD1222 doses. Among the donors, most were white British and more were female, and clonal diversity was possibly underestimated.

The starting material was peripheral blood, obtained on day 0 of AZD1222 vaccination. The V and J genes are TRBV4-1 and TRBJ2-7, with D unclear. The sequence derives from an adult in good health. The chain's CDR3 is CASSQAPRRNYEQYF. The DNA for the CDR3 is TGCGCCAGCAGCCAGGCCCCCCGCAGAAACTACGAGCAGTACTTC.